The 7 T cell receptor beta chains below were found in one sample sequenced in a study of blood T cell repertoires in COVID-19 (dated by TCRdb to 2020 to 2022). Receptor amplification or capture employed the immunoSEQ multiplex PCR assay. TCRdb holds this immuneACCESS table with in-frame rearrangements only. Some clones are missing; in checked studies, unresolved V genes explain under half, and the rest has no known cause. The sample table records some 200,000 clones; about 85% of these occur just once. The ten top clones hold about 0.95% of the sample. The source material was peripheral blood. The source of these receptors is a man between 60 and 75 years old with COVID-19, enrolled during active disease.

This clone was picked up a small number of times. The chain's CDR3 is CASRRGNQPQHF. CDR3 DNA sequence: TGTGCCAGCAGAAGGGGAAATCAGCCCCAGCATTTT. The V and J genes are TRBV28 and TRBJ1-5; tentative D call: TRBD1 (5 bases). The V end was cut by 6 bases, the J end by 4 bases, with 7 bases between. There are 12 residues in the CDR3. Per germline, CDR1 MDHEN and CDR2 SYDVKM.

The CDR3 nucleotides read TGTGCCAGCAGTCCCCCGGGACAGGGTGGCGGCTACACCTTC. Residues: CASSPPGQGGGYTF. The V gene is TRBV6-1, the J gene TRBJ1-2; 9 bases map to TRBD1. The CDR3 covers 14 residues. Trimming cost V 5 bases and J 8 bases; bases outside gene matches: 9. The V gene's germline CDR1 is MNHNS and CDR2 SASEGT.

The gene calls are TRBV12-5 and TRBJ1-1; D might be TRBD1 (6 bases). Trimming took off 7 bases at V and 4 bases at J, with 25 bases between the two ends. The germline CDR1 and CDR2 sequences are LGHNT and FRNRAP. The CDR3 is made up of 17 amino acids. CDR3 sequence reads: CASEPTRGGLWATEAFF. The CDR3 bases are TGTGCTAGTGAGCCCACGAGGGGGGGACTGTGGGCCACTGAAGCTTTCTTT.

The J gene is TRBJ2-4, the V gene TRBV11-2; D is undetermined. CDR3 size: 14 residues. The V and J ends lost 3 bases and 2 bases respectively, with 8 bases between them. CDR1 SGHAT and CDR2 FQNNGV come from the germline V gene. The CDR3 DNA reads TGTGCCAGCAGCTTGTCGGGTTCCAAAAACATTCAGTACTTC. Translation: CASSLSGSKNIQYF. Using reference TRBV11-2 and TRBJ2-4 for the parts outside the CDR3, the full variable domain is EAGVAQSPRYKIIEKRQSVAFWCNPISGHATLYWYQQILGQGPKLLIQFQNNGVVDDSQLPKDRFSAERLKGVDSTLKIQPAKLEDSAVYLCASSLSGSKNIQYFGAGTRLSVL.

Concerning this clone: The sample has other DNA sequences that encode this CDR3 too. The chain combines TRBV20-1 with TRBJ1-2; D call uncertain. CDR1 is DFQATT and CDR2 is SNEGSKA in the germline V gene (reference sequence). The CDR3 has 11 residues. Trimming stripped 4 bases from V and 5 bases from J, with 8 bases between. The CDR3 nucleotides are TGCAGTGCTACCCGGGGTTATGGCTACACCTTC. Translated, it gives CSATRGYGYTF.

This chain links TRBV29-1 with TRBJ1-1; D not resolved. Germline V gene data show CDR1 as SQVTM and CDR2 as ANQGSEA. The CDR3 covers 12 residues. Trimming shortened V by 7 bases and J by 8 bases, and 17 bases separated the two germline ends. The CDR3 reads CSAAGRLREAFF. The CDR3 bases are TGCAGCGCCGCTGGGAGGCTACGCGAAGCTTTCTTT.

This sequence joins TRBV27 and TRBJ1-3, with a possible D match to TRBD1 (6 bases). Germline CDR1 MNHEY, CDR2 SMNVEV (reference sequence). This CDR3 region has 14 residues. V lost 8 bases, J lost 3 bases, and 14 bases lay in between. The CDR3 nucleotides read TGTGCCAGCTCCTCAACAGGGATTGGAAACACCATATATTTT. Its translation: CASSSTGIGNTIYF.